This T cell receptor (beta chain) was recorded in a study of identical twins. Findings of the study overall: Insertions were reduced in abundant cord blood beta clonotypes but not in memory repertoires. A cross-sectional statistical analysis, not follow-up of the same donors, supported the conclusions.

Per the germline V gene, CDR1 is MNHEY and CDR2 is SMNVEV (reference sequence). J gave up 1 base and V 6 bases, and 6 bases lay outside the gene matches. The CDR3 length is 15 residues. Every donor was a healthy Caucasian. A universal primer binding site was introduced by template switching. The final cDNA contained unique molecular identifiers. TCRdb passed the 5' RACE reads through MiXCR, listing each CDR3 protein once. The sample records fewer than 350,000 distinct CDR3 sequences, under 9.5% being singletons. The table lists this clonotype with a few counts. The antigen is unknown. These records were also assigned to another study, of yellow fever vaccine responses in identical twins.

Material: memory (CD45RO+) T cells sorted from blood. The chain links TRBV27 to TRBJ2-3; 8 nucleotides agree with TRBD2. This sequence originates from a woman aged 18 to 35 in good health. Here the CDR3 reads CASRFGGGRTDTQYF. The CDR3 region has the DNA TGTGCCAGCAGGTTCGGGGGGGGCCGCACAGATACGCAGTATTTT.